This TCR beta chain was recovered during a study of blood T cells in healthy people across ages. General study points: Naive T cell percentage by flow cytometry tracked strongly with beta diversity. Higher diversity, along with more naive CD4+ cells, distinguished long-lived donors from aged donors. Diversity was estimated from one million T cells, and these estimates were considered underestimates.

Through a sample-barcoded 5' primer and a J-beta primer mix, a second PCR was run for about 6 to 11 cycles. Every molecule of cDNA carried a tag from a template-switch adaptor with 12 random nucleotides. TCRdb called the 5' RACE reads again in MiXCR, with one record for every CDR3 protein. The sample has 800,000 or so distinct CDR3 sequences; roughly 60% are singletons. CDR1 SGHDT and CDR2 YYEEEE come from the germline V gene. J gave up 4 bases and V 2 bases, and 12 bases lay outside the gene matches. The CDR3 contains 19 residues. Comments on this clonotype: Its target is not known.

Sequenced material: blood. The clonotype was recovered from a man younger than 45 in good health. This chain uses TRBV5-6 with TRBJ2-6, with TRBD2 matching over 10 bases. CDR3 amino acids: CASSFPGLAMDLGANVLTF. The CDR3, as DNA: TGTGCCAGCAGCTTTCCGGGACTAGCGATGGACCTGGGGGCCAACGTCCTGACTTTC.